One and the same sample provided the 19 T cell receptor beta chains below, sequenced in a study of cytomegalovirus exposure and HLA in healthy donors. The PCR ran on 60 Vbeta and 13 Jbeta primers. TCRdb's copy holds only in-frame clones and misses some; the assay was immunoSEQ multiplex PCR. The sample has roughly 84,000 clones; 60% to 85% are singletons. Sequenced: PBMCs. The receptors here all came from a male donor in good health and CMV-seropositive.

The CDR3 bases are TGTGCCAGAAGCCCGGACAGGAACACTGAAGCTTTCTTT. It is translated as CARSPDRNTEAFF. This sequence joins TRBV5-3 and TRBJ1-1; the D gene is possibly TRBD1 (6 bases). TRBV5-3 is assigned to the ORF class and has an uncertain function. Deletions cut 4 bases from V and 1 base from J, with 8 bases between. The length of the CDR3 is 13 residues.

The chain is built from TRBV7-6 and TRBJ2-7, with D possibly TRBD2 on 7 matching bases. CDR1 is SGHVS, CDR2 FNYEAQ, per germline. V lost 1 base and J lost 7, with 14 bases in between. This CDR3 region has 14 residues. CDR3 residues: CASSLGGGAYEQYF. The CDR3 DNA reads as TGTGCCAGCAGCTTAGGCGGGGGCGCATATGAGCAGTACTTC.

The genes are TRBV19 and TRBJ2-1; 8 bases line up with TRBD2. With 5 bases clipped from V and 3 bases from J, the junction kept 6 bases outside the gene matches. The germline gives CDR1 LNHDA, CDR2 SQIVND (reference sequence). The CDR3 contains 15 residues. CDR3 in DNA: TGTGCCAGTAGTGTTATAGCGGGGCACTACAATGAGCAGTTCTTC. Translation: CASSVIAGHYNEQFF.

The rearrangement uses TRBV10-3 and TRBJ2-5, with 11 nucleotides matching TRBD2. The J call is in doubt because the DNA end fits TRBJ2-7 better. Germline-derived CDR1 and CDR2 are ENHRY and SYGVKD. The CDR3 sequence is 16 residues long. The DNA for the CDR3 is TGTGCCATCAGTGACCGATCGACTAGCGGGAAGCTCGAGCAGTACTTC. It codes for CAISDRSTSGKLEQYF.

The CDR3 DNA follows: TGTGCCAGTAGTATGAGACAGGGGTCTAACACTGAAGCTTTCTTT. It yields the protein CASSMRQGSNTEAFF. This chain uses TRBV19 with TRBJ1-1, with 8 bases lining up with TRBD1. The CDR3 contains 15 residues. CDR1 is LNHDA and CDR2 is SQIVND in the germline V gene (reference sequence). V shed 3 bases and J 2 bases; nucleotides not matched to a gene: 5.

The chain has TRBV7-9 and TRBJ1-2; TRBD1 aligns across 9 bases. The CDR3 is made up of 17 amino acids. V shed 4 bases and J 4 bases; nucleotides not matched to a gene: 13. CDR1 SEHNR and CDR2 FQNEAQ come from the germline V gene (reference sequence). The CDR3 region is CASSSEDRGFDFYGYTF. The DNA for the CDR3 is TGTGCCAGCAGCTCAGAGGACAGGGGATTCGACTTCTATGGCTACACCTTC. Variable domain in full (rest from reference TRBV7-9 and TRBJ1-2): DTGVSQNPRHKITKRGQNVTFRCDPISEHNRLYWYRQTLGQGPEFLTYFQNEAQLEKSRLLSDRFSAERPKGSFSTLEIQRTEQGDSAMYLCASSSEDRGFDFYGYTFGSGTRLTVV.

Here the CDR3 reads CASSQGGWTDTQYF. In nucleotides, the CDR3 is TGTGCCAGCAGCCAAGGAGGGTGGACAGATACGCAGTATTTT. The V gene is TRBV4-2, the J gene TRBJ2-3; the D gene is possibly TRBD2 (5 bases). Trimming removed 1 base at V and 3 bases at J, with 8 bases between. This CDR3 region has 14 residues. Germline V gene data show CDR1 as LGHNA and CDR2 as YNFKEQ.

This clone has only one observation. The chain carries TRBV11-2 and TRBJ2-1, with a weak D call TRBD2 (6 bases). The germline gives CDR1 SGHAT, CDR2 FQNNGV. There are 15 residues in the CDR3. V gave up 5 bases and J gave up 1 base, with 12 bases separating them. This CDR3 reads CASSVSEGSYNEQFF. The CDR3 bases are TGTGCCAGCAGCGTTTCGGAGGGGTCCTACAATGAGCAGTTCTTC.

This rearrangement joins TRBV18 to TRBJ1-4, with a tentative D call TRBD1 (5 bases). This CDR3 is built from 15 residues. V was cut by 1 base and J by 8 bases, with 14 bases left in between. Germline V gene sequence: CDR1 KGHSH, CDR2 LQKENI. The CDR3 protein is CASSPRGRVEEKLFF. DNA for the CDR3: TGTGCCAGCTCACCACGGGGCAGGGTTGAAGAAAAACTGTTTTTT.

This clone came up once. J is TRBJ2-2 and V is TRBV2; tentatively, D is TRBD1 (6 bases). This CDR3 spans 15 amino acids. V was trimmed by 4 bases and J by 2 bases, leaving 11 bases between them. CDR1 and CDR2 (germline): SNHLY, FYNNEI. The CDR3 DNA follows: TGTGCCAGCAGTGGGACAGCTAGTAACACCGGGGAGCTGTTTTTT. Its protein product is CASSGTASNTGELFF.

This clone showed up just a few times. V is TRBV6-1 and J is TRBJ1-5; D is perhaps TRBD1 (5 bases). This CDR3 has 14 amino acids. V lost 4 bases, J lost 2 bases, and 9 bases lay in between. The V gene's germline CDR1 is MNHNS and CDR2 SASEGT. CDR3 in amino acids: CASSAWGGNQPQHF. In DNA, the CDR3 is TGTGCCAGCAGTGCTTGGGGGGGCAATCAGCCCCAGCATTTT.

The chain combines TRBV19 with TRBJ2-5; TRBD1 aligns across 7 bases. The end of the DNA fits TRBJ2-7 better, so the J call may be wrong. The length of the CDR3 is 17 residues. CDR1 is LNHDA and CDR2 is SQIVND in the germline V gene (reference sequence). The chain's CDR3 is CASSATSGRDSTYEQYF. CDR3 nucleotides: TGTGCCAGTAGTGCGACGTCCGGCCGGGACAGTACCTACGAGCAGTACTTC.

The CDR3 bases are TGCGCCAGCAGCCAAGATACTAAGGTGTCTGGGGCCAACGTCCTGACTTTC. It codes for CASSQDTKVSGANVLTF. J is TRBJ2-6 and V is TRBV4-3; D is unresolved. Germline V gives CDR1 LGHNA, CDR2 YSLEER. CDR3 length: 17 amino acids. V lost 0 bases and J lost 1, with 10 bases in between.

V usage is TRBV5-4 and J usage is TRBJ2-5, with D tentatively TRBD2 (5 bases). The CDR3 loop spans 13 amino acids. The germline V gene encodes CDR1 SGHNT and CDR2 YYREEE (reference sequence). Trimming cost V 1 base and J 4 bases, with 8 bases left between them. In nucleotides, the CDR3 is TGTGCCAGCAGCTTGAGGCTAGCAGAGACCCAGTACTTC. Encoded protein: CASSLRLAETQYF.

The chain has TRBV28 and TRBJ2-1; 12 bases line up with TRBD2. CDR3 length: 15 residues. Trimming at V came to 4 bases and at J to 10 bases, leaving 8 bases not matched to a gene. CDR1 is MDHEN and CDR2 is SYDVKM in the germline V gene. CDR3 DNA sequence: TGTGCCAGCAGTTCATCTAGCGGGAGGGCCTGCGAGCAGTTCTTC. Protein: CASSSSSGRACEQFF.

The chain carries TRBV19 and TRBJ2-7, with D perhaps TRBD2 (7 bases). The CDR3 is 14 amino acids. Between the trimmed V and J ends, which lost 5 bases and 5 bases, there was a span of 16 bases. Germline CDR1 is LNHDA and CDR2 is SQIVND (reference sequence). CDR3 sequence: CASSRGGAMDEQYF. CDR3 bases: TGTGCCAGTAGTCGAGGGGGGGCGATGGACGAGCAGTACTTC.

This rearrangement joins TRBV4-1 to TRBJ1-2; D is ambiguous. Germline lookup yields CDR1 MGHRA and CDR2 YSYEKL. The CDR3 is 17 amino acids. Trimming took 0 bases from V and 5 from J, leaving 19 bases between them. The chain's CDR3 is CASSQDRTPSPGYGYTF. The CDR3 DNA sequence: TGCGCCAGCAGCCAAGATCGTACCCCGTCCCCGGGGTATGGCTACACCTTC.

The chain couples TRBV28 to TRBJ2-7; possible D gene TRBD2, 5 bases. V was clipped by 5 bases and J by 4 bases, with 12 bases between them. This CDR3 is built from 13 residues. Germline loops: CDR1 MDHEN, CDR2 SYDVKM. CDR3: CASSPSWTYEQYF. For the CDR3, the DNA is TGTGCCAGCAGTCCATCGTGGACTTACGAGCAGTACTTC.

CDR3 region: CASSSTQGLADTQYF. The CDR3, as DNA: TGTGCCAGCAGCTCCACCCAGGGGCTCGCAGATACGCAGTATTTT. V usage is TRBV9 and J usage is TRBJ2-3, with D maybe TRBD1 (6 bases). Germline lookup yields CDR1 SGDLS and CDR2 YYNGEE. V dropped 4 bases and J dropped 4 bases, with 16 bases sitting between them. The CDR3 has 15 residues.